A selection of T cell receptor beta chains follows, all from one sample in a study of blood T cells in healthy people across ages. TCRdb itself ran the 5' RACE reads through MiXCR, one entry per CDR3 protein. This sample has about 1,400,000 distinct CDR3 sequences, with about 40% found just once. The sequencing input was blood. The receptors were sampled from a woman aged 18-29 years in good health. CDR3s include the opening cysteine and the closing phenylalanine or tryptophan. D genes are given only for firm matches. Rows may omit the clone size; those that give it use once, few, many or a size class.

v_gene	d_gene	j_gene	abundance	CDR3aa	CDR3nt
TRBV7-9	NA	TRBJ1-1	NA	CANSSDRLNTEAFF	TGTGCCAACAGCAGCGACAGGTTGAACACTGAAGCTTTCTTT
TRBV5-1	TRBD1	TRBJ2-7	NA	CASSRTIQQQGAYEQYF	TGCGCCAGCAGCAGGACAATCCAACAACAGGGGGCATACGAGCAGTACTTC
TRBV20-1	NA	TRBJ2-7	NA	CSADQGGHEQYF	TGCAGTGCAGACCAGGGGGGACACGAGCAGTACTTC
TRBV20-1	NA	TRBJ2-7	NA	CSASPRQDTAYEQYF	TGCAGTGCTAGTCCGAGACAGGACACTGCCTACGAGCAGTACTTC
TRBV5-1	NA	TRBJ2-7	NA	CASSVTGGYSYEQYF	TGCGCCAGCAGTGTCACGGGGGGCTACTCCTACGAGCAGTACTTC
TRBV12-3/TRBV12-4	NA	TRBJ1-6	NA	CASSLSGQYNSPLHF	TGTGCCAGCAGTTTAAGCGGACAGTATAATTCACCCCTCCACTTT
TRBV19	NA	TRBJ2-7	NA	CASSTGLGDYEQYF	TGTGCCAGTAGTACGGGACTGGGGGACTACGAGCAGTACTTC
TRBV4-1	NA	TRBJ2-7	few	CASSQDLKISYEQYF	TGCGCCAGCAGCCAAGATCTCAAAATCTCCTACGAGCAGTACTTC
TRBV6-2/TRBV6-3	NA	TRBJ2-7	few	CASSALLRVHEQYF	TGTGCCAGCAGTGCGCTCCTCCGCGTTCACGAGCAGTACTTC
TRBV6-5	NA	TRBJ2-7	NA	CASIGRQEPYEQYF	TGTGCCAGCATAGGTCGGCAGGAGCCCTACGAGCAGTACTTC
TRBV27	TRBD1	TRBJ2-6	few	CASSPRYSPGQGSSGANVLTF	TGTGCCAGCAGTCCCCGTTACTCCCCGGGACAGGGAAGTTCTGGGGCCAACGTCCTGACTTTC
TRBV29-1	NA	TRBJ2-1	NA	CRVSGLYNEQFF	TGCAGGGTTAGCGGCCTCTACAATGAGCAGTTCTTC
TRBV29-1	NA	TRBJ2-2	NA	CSVAPNTGELFF	TGCAGCGTCGCGCCGAACACCGGGGAGCTGTTTTTT
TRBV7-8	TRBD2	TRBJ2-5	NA	CASSLGLAGYQETQYF	TGTGCCAGCAGCTTAGGGCTAGCGGGGTACCAAGAGACCCAGTACTTC